The entry below describes one TCR beta chain. Its matching antigen is unknown. TCRdb keeps only in-frame clones here, not all; method: immunoSEQ multiplex PCR. The table lists 95,000 to 100,000 clones, roughly 86% of them singletons, with 15% to 20% in the top ten. Analysis merged second doses at about 4 or about 12 weeks. The junction had 4 bases not matched to a gene; V was cut back by 3 bases and J by 4 bases. The CDR3 loop spans 14 amino acids. Germline CDR1 KGHSH, CDR2 LQKENI. This record comes from a study of T cell responses to AZD1222 COVID-19 vaccine. Study-level points and caveats: Along spike, vaccine-associated CD4 TCRs were found throughout, with dominance at 160-218 and 743-854. Unmutated variant regions reportedly attract nearly half of all spike-specific TCRs.

The chain employs TRBV18 and TRBJ2-7; 9 bases line up with TRBD1. This TCR was sampled from an adult who received the AZD1222 COVID-19 vaccine. Source: peripheral blood, taken 28 days after the second AZD1222 dose. In nucleotides, the CDR3 is TGTGCCAGCTCACCGGGACAGGGTCTTTACGAGCAGTACTTC. This encodes CASSPGQGLYEQYF. Based on the CDR3 plus reference TRBV18 and TRBJ2-7, the full variable domain is NAGVMQNPRHLVRRRGQEARLRCSPMKGHSHVYWYRQLPEEGLKFMVYLQKENIIDESGMPKERFSAEFPKEGPSILRIQQVVRGDSAAYFCASSPGQGLYEQYFGPGTRLTVT.